Below, 2 T cell receptor beta chains from the same sample are listed, as sequenced in a study of identical twins' blood T cells. Via MiXCR, TCRdb re-called the 5' RACE reads, giving one row per CDR3 protein. The table records around 380,000 distinct CDR3 sequences, about 28% of them present only once. Sequenced input: PBMCs. These receptors all come from a woman between 18 and 55 years old in good health.

This clonotype came up a few times. This chain links TRBV7-8 with TRBJ2-1; 11 nucleotides line up with TRBD2. The CDR3 runs to 20 residues. Germline-derived CDR1 and CDR2 are SGHVS and FQNEAQ. V trimming: 3 bases; J trimming: 0 bases; junction bases outside the gene matches: 13. CDR3 DNA sequence: TGTGCCAGCAGCTTTCCGGCTGCTGCTAGCGGGAGGAGCTCCTACAATGAGCAGTTCTTC. Protein: CASSFPAAASGRSSYNEQFF.

This clonotype was observed a few times. V is TRBV6-2 or TRBV6-3 and J is TRBJ2-7; D gene ambiguous. The CDR3 extends over 15 amino acids. V lost 2 bases and J lost 3, with 14 bases in between. Per the germline V gene, CDR1 is MNHEY and CDR2 is SVGEGT. The CDR3 DNA is TGTGCCAGCAGTTACCCTAACATTGGGCGCTACGAGCAGTACTTC. This codes for CASSYPNIGRYEQYF.